This record concerns one T cell receptor beta chain sequence. This specimen comes from a study of control samples from healthy donors and cancer patients. Germline V gene data show CDR1 as PRHDT and CDR2 as FYEKMQ (reference sequence). The CDR3 has 15 amino acids. Trimming left V 0 bases short and J 1 base short, with 6 bases between. Generated by immunoSEQ multiplex PCR, the TCRdb table keeps only in-frame clones and is missing some. The data show under 75,000 clones, 70% to 90% seen once. Sequencing was done on a sample of blood. This receptor was taken from a man aged 35-49 years in good health. The V gene is TRBV13, the J gene TRBJ2-2, with D hard to call. The CDR3 region is CASSLGGLNTGELFF. The CDR3 nucleotides read TGTGCCAGCAGCTTAGGCGGTCTGAACACCGGGGAGCTGTTTTTT.